This T cell receptor beta chain derives from a study of OX40 agonist ivuxolimab in advanced cancers. Turning to the study itself: Patients were treated with ivuxolimab, an agonistic anti-OX40 (CD134) antibody. Past anti-PD-1, anti-PD-L1 or anti-CTLA-4 therapy was accepted, and 30% to 50% had received some. Aged 23 to 79 with a mean of approximately 57 years, they were around 83% male.

Notes on this clone: This same CDR3 is encoded by further DNA sequences in the sample.

Germline CDR1 and CDR2: LNHNV and YYDKDF (reference sequence). V shed 4 bases, J shed 3 bases, and the junction held 5 bases outside the gene matches. The CDR3 is made up of 14 amino acids. Sequencing was performed with immunoSEQ multiplex PCR; in TCRdb, only in-frame clones are kept and a portion is missing. The sample has more than 45,000 clones, 88% seen once. The receptor was derived from an adult with an advanced solid tumor such as melanoma, head and neck, liver or kidney cancer. The specimen comprised CD4+ or CD8+ T cells sorted from blood, sampled in a trial of the OX40 agonist ivuxolimab. The genes are TRBV15 and TRBJ1-2; 7 positions agree with TRBD1. DNA for the CDR3: TGTGCCACCAGCAAAACGGGACAGCACTATGGCTACACCTTC. Amino acid sequence: CATSKTGQHYGYTF.